Listed below are T cell receptor beta chains from one sample, sequenced in a study of cytomegalovirus exposure and HLA in healthy donors. Assay used: immunoSEQ multiplex PCR; TCRdb lists only in-frame clones, some missing. The table lists about 83,000 clones, 70% to 75% of them singletons. Sequenced: PBMCs. The receptors shown here come from a man aged 55 to 70 in good health and CMV-seronegative. Each CDR3 is given with its conserved first and last residue. Each record gives: V gene, clone size, J gene, D gene, CDR3 DNA, CDR3 protein. A D gene is named only where the DNA matches it firmly. Some rows mark clone size as missing; the rest say once, few, many or name a class of expanded clone.

v_gene: TRBV15
abundance: NA
j_gene: TRBJ2-1
d_gene: TRBD2
CDR3nt: TGTGCCACCAGCAGAGATATCGATGTATTTCGGGCTAGCGGGGCTTCTCCTGGGTATGAGCAGTTCTTC
CDR3aa: CATSRDIDVFRASGASPGYEQFF

v_gene: TRBV7-9
abundance: NA
j_gene: TRBJ2-5
d_gene: TRBD2
CDR3nt: TGTTCCAGCAGTTATCCACTAGCGGCCCACCAAGAGACCCAGTACTTC
CDR3aa: CSSSYPLAAHQETQYF

v_gene: TRBV6-6
abundance: NA
j_gene: TRBJ2-3
d_gene: NA
CDR3nt: TGTGCCAGCAGTTACAGAGAGACAGCCACAGATACGCAGTATTTT
CDR3aa: CASSYRETATDTQYF

v_gene: TRBV30
abundance: NA
j_gene: TRBJ1-4
d_gene: TRBD1
CDR3nt: TGTGCCTCAGGACAGGGGCCCGCAACTAATGAAAAACTGTTTTTT
CDR3aa: CASGQGPATNEKLFF

v_gene: TRBV6-5
abundance: NA
j_gene: TRBJ2-7
d_gene: TRBD1
CDR3nt: TGTGCCAGCAGACGGGACAGGGAGATCTACGAGCAGTACTTC
CDR3aa: CASRRDREIYEQYF

v_gene: TRBV29-1
abundance: NA
j_gene: TRBJ2-1
d_gene: NA
CDR3nt: TGCAGCGTTGAAGGAGGGCGGGATTCCTACAATGAGCAGTTCTTC
CDR3aa: CSVEGGRDSYNEQFF

v_gene: TRBV5-1
abundance: NA
j_gene: TRBJ2-3
d_gene: TRBD2
CDR3nt: TGCGCCAGCAGCTCCAGCGGGGGACTAACAGATACGCAGTATTTT
CDR3aa: CASSSSGGLTDTQYF

v_gene: TRBV7-9
abundance: NA
j_gene: TRBJ2-2
d_gene: NA
CDR3nt: TGTGCCAGCAGATTAGGAGGAGGGGAGCTGTTTTTT
CDR3aa: CASRLGGGELFF

v_gene: TRBV19
abundance: NA
j_gene: TRBJ2-5
d_gene: TRBD1
CDR3nt: TGTGCCAGTAGTATGTATGACAGGGGGCCGCGGGAGACCCAGTACTTC
CDR3aa: CASSMYDRGPRETQYF

v_gene: TRBV25-1
abundance: NA
j_gene: TRBJ2-7
d_gene: NA
CDR3nt: TGTGCCAGCAGCGCTATCCGTGGGAGCGAGCAGTACTTC
CDR3aa: CASSAIRGSEQYF

v_gene: TRBV19
abundance: once
j_gene: TRBJ1-6
d_gene: TRBD1
CDR3nt: TGTGCCAGTACCACAGGGGTTAATTCACCCCTCCACTTT
CDR3aa: CASTTGVNSPLHF

v_gene: TRBV5-1
abundance: NA
j_gene: TRBJ2-1
d_gene: TRBD2
CDR3nt: TGCGCCAGCAGCTTAGGAGCGGGGGGGGGCAATGAGCAGTTCTTC
CDR3aa: CASSLGAGGGNEQFF

v_gene: TRBV9
abundance: once
j_gene: TRBJ2-3
d_gene: TRBD2
CDR3nt: TGTGCCAGCAGCGGAGGACTAGCGGGGGGAACTAGCACAGATACGCAGTATTTT
CDR3aa: CASSGGLAGGTSTDTQYF

v_gene: TRBV27
abundance: NA
j_gene: TRBJ1-2
d_gene: NA
CDR3nt: TGTGCCAGCAGTTCGAAGGGGTTCATGGGTGGCTACACCTTC
CDR3aa: CASSSKGFMGGYTF

v_gene: TRBV7-6
abundance: NA
j_gene: TRBJ2-1
d_gene: NA
CDR3nt: TGTGCCAGCAGCTTAATGGGTGGAGCCTACAATGAGCAGTTCTTC
CDR3aa: CASSLMGGAYNEQFF

v_gene: TRBV6-5
abundance: NA
j_gene: TRBJ1-1
d_gene: TRBD1
CDR3nt: TGTGCCAGCAGTTACTCTGCTCAGGGGGGCACTGAAGCTTTCTTT
CDR3aa: CASSYSAQGGTEAFF

v_gene: TRBV11-2
abundance: NA
j_gene: TRBJ2-1
d_gene: NA
CDR3nt: TGTGCCAGCAGCTTAGTTGGGGGGGGGCTTGAGCAGTTCTTC
CDR3aa: CASSLVGGGLEQFF

v_gene: TRBV5-1
abundance: NA
j_gene: TRBJ2-7
d_gene: NA
CDR3nt: TGCGCCAGCAGCTGGGGACTGGGCTCCTACGAGCAGTACTTC
CDR3aa: CASSWGLGSYEQYF

v_gene: TRBV12-5
abundance: NA
j_gene: TRBJ1-2
d_gene: TRBD1
CDR3nt: TGTGCTAGTGGTTTGGTCTTGGTCCGGGACAGAAGTAGTGGCTACACCTTC
CDR3aa: CASGLVLVRDRSSGYTF

v_gene: TRBV6-1
abundance: few
j_gene: TRBJ1-1
d_gene: TRBD1
CDR3nt: TGTGCCAGCAGTGAAGCGGGACAGGCGAAGACTGAAGCTTTCTTT
CDR3aa: CASSEAGQAKTEAFF

v_gene: TRBV5-4
abundance: NA
j_gene: TRBJ1-4
d_gene: NA
CDR3nt: TGTGCCAGCAGCCAAAGAACACAGGGACGGGAAAAACTGTTTTTT
CDR3aa: CASSQRTQGREKLFF

v_gene: TRBV30
abundance: NA
j_gene: TRBJ1-4
d_gene: NA
CDR3nt: TGTGCCTGGAGCTCCGCCGACCTAGCAGCTAATGAAAAACTGTTTTTT
CDR3aa: CAWSSADLAANEKLFF

v_gene: TRBV5-4
abundance: NA
j_gene: TRBJ2-1
d_gene: NA
CDR3nt: TGTGCCAGCAGCTTGGGGCAGGGGAGCAATGAGCAGTTCTTC
CDR3aa: CASSLGQGSNEQFF

v_gene: TRBV11-1
abundance: NA
j_gene: TRBJ1-1
d_gene: TRBD1
CDR3nt: TGTGCCAGCAGCTTAGCAACAGGGGTGGGAACTGAAGCTTTCTTT
CDR3aa: CASSLATGVGTEAFF

v_gene: TRBV30
abundance: NA
j_gene: TRBJ1-5
d_gene: NA
CDR3nt: TGTGCCTGGAGCAGGACAGTATTCGCCCAAAATCAGCCCCAGCATTTT
CDR3aa: CAWSRTVFAQNQPQHF

v_gene: TRBV6-6
abundance: NA
j_gene: TRBJ1-4
d_gene: NA
CDR3nt: TGTGCCAGCAGTTACGGGAAGGAGGGCGAGGGTGAAAAACTGTTTTTT
CDR3aa: CASSYGKEGEGEKLFF

v_gene: TRBV18
abundance: NA
j_gene: TRBJ2-5
d_gene: NA
CDR3nt: TGTGCCAGCTCACCATTACCAGGCCCAGAGACCCAGTACTTC
CDR3aa: CASSPLPGPETQYF

v_gene: TRBV10-1
abundance: NA
j_gene: TRBJ2-7
d_gene: NA
CDR3nt: TGCGCCAGCAGTGTTAGCTCGGCTGGCGAGCAGTACTTC
CDR3aa: CASSVSSAGEQYF

v_gene: TRBV5-1
abundance: once
j_gene: TRBJ1-1
d_gene: NA
CDR3nt: TGCGCCAGCAGCTTGGGGCCGCCGGGGACTGAAGCTTTCTTT
CDR3aa: CASSLGPPGTEAFF

v_gene: TRBV9
abundance: NA
j_gene: TRBJ2-7
d_gene: TRBD2
CDR3nt: TGTGCCAGCAGCGCCGATCCGACTAGCGGGGGGTACGAGCAGTACTTC
CDR3aa: CASSADPTSGGYEQYF

v_gene: TRBV6-5
abundance: few
j_gene: TRBJ1-1
d_gene: TRBD1
CDR3nt: TGTGCCAGCAGCAGGGGGCGCTGGGTTTCAGCTTTCTTT
CDR3aa: CASSRGRWVSAFF

v_gene: TRBV10-2
abundance: few
j_gene: TRBJ1-1
d_gene: TRBD1
CDR3nt: TGCGCCAGCAGGGGACAGGGAGGCACTGAAGCTTTCTTT
CDR3aa: CASRGQGGTEAFF

v_gene: TRBV13
abundance: NA
j_gene: TRBJ1-1
d_gene: TRBD1
CDR3nt: TGTGCCAGCAGCCCCACCCCCACAGGGGTCACGACCACTGAAGCTTTCTTT
CDR3aa: CASSPTPTGVTTTEAFF

v_gene: TRBV13
abundance: NA
j_gene: TRBJ2-1
d_gene: TRBD2
CDR3nt: TGTGCCAGCAGCGCCCGGCGGGGGGACTACTCCTACAATGAGCAGTTCTTC
CDR3aa: CASSARRGDYSYNEQFF

v_gene: TRBV6-5
abundance: NA
j_gene: TRBJ2-1
d_gene: TRBD1
CDR3nt: TGTGCCAGCAGTTACGAGGGACAGGGAACGAATGAGCAGTTCTTC
CDR3aa: CASSYEGQGTNEQFF

v_gene: TRBV18
abundance: NA
j_gene: TRBJ2-7
d_gene: NA
CDR3nt: TGTGCCAGCTCACCGGAGAGTTACGAGCAGTACTTC
CDR3aa: CASSPESYEQYF

v_gene: TRBV14
abundance: NA
j_gene: TRBJ2-7
d_gene: TRBD1
CDR3nt: TGTGCCAGCAGCCACGCAGGGGGCGCCGGGGAGCAGTACTTC
CDR3aa: CASSHAGGAGEQYF

v_gene: TRBV12-5
abundance: NA
j_gene: TRBJ2-3
d_gene: NA
CDR3nt: TGTGCTAGTGGTTTGGGATCCCGGGACACCAGCACAGATACGCAGTACTTT
CDR3aa: CASGLGSRDTSTDTQYF

v_gene: TRBV7-9
abundance: few
j_gene: TRBJ1-1
d_gene: NA
CDR3nt: TGTGCCAGCAGCTCGCAGGGGAAAGCTTTCTTT
CDR3aa: CASSSQGKAFF

v_gene: TRBV28
abundance: NA
j_gene: TRBJ1-6
d_gene: TRBD1
CDR3nt: TGTGCCAGCAGTTTAAACAACGGACAGGGTTTATTTTCACCCCTCCACTTT
CDR3aa: CASSLNNGQGLFSPLHF

v_gene: TRBV19
abundance: few
j_gene: TRBJ1-1
d_gene: TRBD1
CDR3nt: TGTGCCAGTACTCTGGAAGACAGGGGGATTTATGGGGGCACTGAAGCTTTCTTT
CDR3aa: CASTLEDRGIYGGTEAFF

v_gene: TRBV29-1
abundance: NA
j_gene: TRBJ1-1
d_gene: TRBD1
CDR3nt: TGCAGCGTTCGACAGGGGGGTGGGGAAGCTTTCTTT
CDR3aa: CSVRQGGGEAFF

v_gene: TRBV28
abundance: once
j_gene: TRBJ1-2
d_gene: NA
CDR3nt: TGTGCCAGCAGTTTGAGCTATGGCTACACCTTC
CDR3aa: CASSLSYGYTF

v_gene: TRBV5-6
abundance: once
j_gene: TRBJ2-1
d_gene: NA
CDR3nt: TGTGCCAGCAGCTCGGGGGTCTCCTACAATGAGCAGTTCTTC
CDR3aa: CASSSGVSYNEQFF

v_gene: TRBV19
abundance: NA
j_gene: TRBJ2-3
d_gene: TRBD1
CDR3nt: TGTGCCAGTAGTATAGGAAACCGCGGACAGGGGGCAGGTACGCAGTATTTT
CDR3aa: CASSIGNRGQGAGTQYF

v_gene: TRBV19
abundance: few
j_gene: TRBJ2-3
d_gene: NA
CDR3nt: TGTGCCACCCAAAAACAGGGTGGAGATACGCAGTATTTT
CDR3aa: CATQKQGGDTQYF

v_gene: TRBV29-1
abundance: NA
j_gene: TRBJ2-3
d_gene: NA
CDR3nt: TGCAGCGTTGAGGGCGGGGAGGTGGGCACAGATACGCAGTATTTT
CDR3aa: CSVEGGEVGTDTQYF

v_gene: TRBV6-5
abundance: NA
j_gene: TRBJ1-5
d_gene: NA
CDR3nt: TGTGCCAGCAGTACGGGGGGAATTCCTCAGCCCCAGCATTTT
CDR3aa: CASSTGGIPQPQHF

v_gene: TRBV7-9
abundance: NA
j_gene: TRBJ2-7
d_gene: TRBD2
CDR3nt: TGTGCCAGCAGCCAGAGCGGGGTCGAGCAGTACTTC
CDR3aa: CASSQSGVEQYF

v_gene: TRBV6-1
abundance: NA
j_gene: TRBJ2-1
d_gene: TRBD1
CDR3nt: TGTGCCAGCAGTGATGACAGGGCCAAAAACATTCAGTTCTTC
CDR3aa: CASSDDRAKNIQFF

v_gene: TRBV6-5
abundance: NA
j_gene: TRBJ2-1
d_gene: NA
CDR3nt: TGTGCCAGCAGTTATTCAGGGGACAATGAGCAGTTCTTC
CDR3aa: CASSYSGDNEQFF

v_gene: TRBV2
abundance: NA
j_gene: TRBJ1-2
d_gene: NA
CDR3nt: TGTGCCAGCAGTGAAGCGGGGAGGGGTGGGAACTATGGCTACACCTTC
CDR3aa: CASSEAGRGGNYGYTF

v_gene: TRBV5-1
abundance: NA
j_gene: TRBJ1-2
d_gene: NA
CDR3nt: TGCGCCAGCAGCTTGGCCCAATCAGGGAACTATGGCTACACCTTC
CDR3aa: CASSLAQSGNYGYTF

v_gene: TRBV27
abundance: NA
j_gene: TRBJ2-3
d_gene: TRBD2
CDR3nt: TGTGCCAGCAGTTTGGCGGCTGGGACTAGCGGCGTGAATACGCAGTATTTT
CDR3aa: CASSLAAGTSGVNTQYF